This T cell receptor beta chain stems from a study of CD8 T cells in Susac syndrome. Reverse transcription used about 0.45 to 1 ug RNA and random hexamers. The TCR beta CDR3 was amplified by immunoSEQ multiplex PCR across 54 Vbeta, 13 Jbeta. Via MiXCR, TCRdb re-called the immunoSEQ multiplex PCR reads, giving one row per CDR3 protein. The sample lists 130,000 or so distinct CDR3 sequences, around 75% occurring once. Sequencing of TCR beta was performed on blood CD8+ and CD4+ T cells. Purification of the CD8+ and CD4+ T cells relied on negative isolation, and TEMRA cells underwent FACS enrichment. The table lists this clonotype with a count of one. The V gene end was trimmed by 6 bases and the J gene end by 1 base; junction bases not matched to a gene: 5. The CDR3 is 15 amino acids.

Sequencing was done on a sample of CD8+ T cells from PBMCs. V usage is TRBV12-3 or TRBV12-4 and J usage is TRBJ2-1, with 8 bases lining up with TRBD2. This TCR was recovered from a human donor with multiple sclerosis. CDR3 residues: CASRGLGGSYNEQFF. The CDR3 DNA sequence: TGTGCCAGCAGGGGACTAGGAGGGTCCTACAATGAGCAGTTCTTC.